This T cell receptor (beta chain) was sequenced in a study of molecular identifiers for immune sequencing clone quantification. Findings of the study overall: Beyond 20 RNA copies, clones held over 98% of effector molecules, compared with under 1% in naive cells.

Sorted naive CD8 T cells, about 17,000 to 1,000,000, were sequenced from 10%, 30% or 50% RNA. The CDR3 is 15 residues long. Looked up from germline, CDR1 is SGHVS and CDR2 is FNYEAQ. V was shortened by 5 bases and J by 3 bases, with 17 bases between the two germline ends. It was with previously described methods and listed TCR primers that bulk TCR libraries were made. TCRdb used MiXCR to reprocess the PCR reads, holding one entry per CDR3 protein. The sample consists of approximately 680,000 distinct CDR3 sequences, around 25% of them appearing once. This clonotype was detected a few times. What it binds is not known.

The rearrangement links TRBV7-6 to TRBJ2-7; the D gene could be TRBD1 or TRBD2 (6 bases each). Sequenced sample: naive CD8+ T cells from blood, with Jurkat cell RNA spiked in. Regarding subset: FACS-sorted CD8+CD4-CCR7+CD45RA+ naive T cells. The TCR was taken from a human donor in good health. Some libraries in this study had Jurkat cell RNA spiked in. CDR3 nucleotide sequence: TGTGCCAGCAGCCATAGGGGGGTGACCTACTACGAGCAGTACTTC. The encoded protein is CASSHRGVTYYEQYF.